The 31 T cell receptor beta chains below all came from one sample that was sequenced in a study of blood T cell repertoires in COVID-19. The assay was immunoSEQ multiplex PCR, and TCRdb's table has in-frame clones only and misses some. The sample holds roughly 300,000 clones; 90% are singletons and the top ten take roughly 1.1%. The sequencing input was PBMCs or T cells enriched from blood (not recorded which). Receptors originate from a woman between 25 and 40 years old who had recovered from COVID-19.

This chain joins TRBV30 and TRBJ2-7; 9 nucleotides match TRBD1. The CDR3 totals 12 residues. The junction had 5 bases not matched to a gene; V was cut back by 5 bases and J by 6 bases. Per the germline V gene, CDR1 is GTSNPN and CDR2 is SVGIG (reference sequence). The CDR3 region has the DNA TGTGCCTGGTCGGACAGGGGTGGCGAGCAGTACTTC. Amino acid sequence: CAWSDRGGEQYF.

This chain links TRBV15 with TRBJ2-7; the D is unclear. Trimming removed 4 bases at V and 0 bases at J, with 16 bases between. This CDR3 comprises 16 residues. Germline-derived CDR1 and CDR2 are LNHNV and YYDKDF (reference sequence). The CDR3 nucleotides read TGTGCCACCAGCACAATCACCCCGCTTAGCTCCTACGAGCAGTACTTC. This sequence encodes CATSTITPLSSYEQYF.

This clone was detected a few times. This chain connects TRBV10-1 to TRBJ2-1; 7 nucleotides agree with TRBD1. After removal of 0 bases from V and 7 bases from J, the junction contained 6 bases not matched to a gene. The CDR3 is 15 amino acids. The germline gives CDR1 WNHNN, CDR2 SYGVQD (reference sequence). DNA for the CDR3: TGCGCCAGCAGTGAGTCGGCCACAGGGGAGAATGAGCAGTTCTTC. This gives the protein CASSESATGENEQFF.

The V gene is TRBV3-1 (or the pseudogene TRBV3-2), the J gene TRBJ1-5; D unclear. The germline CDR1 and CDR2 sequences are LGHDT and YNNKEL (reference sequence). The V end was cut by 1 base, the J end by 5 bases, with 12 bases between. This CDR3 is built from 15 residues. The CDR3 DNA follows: TGTGCCAGCAGCCAAGCGGCCCCGGGGTATCAGCCCCAGCATTTT. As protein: CASSQAAPGYQPQHF.

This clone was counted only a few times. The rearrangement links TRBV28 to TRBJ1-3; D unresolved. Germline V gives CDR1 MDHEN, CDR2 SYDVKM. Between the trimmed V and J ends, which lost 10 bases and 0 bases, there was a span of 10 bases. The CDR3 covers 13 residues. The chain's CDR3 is CATDGYSGNTIYF. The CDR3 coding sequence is TGTGCCACCGACGGGTACTCTGGAAACACCATATATTTT.

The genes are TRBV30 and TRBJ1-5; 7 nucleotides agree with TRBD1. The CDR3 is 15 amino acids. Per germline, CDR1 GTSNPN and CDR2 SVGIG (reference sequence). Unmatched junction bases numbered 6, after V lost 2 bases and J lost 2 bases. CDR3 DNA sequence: TGTGCCTGGAGTTCCGGCCAGGGGGGCAATCAGCCCCAGCATTTT. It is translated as CAWSSGQGGNQPQHF.

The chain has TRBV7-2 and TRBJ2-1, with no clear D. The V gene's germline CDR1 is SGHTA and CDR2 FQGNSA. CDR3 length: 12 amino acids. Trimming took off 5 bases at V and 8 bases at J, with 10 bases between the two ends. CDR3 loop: CASSPRRDEQFF. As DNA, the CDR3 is TGTGCCAGCAGCCCCCGGAGAGATGAGCAGTTCTTC.

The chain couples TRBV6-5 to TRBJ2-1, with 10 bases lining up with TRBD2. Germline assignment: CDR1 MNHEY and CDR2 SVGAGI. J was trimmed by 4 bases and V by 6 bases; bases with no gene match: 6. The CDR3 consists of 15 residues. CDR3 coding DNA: TGTGCCAGCAGCAAACTAGCGGGAACTTACAATGAGCAGTTCTTC. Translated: CASSKLAGTYNEQFF.

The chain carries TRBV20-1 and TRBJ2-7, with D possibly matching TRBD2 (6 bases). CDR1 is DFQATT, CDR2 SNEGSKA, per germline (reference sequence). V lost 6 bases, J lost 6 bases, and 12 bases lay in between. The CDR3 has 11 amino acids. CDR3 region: CSASRGFEQYF. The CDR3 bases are TGCAGTGCCAGTCGGGGGTTCGAGCAGTACTTC.

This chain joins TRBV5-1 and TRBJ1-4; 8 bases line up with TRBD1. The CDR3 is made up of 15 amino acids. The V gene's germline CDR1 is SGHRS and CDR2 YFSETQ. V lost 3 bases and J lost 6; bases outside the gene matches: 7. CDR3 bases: TGCGCCAGCAGCTGGGCAGGGGGCGCAGATGAAAAACTGTTTTTT. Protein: CASSWAGGADEKLFF. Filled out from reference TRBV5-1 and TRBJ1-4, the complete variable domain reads KAGVTQTPRYLIKTRGQQVTLSCSPISGHRSVSWYQQTPGQGLQFLFEYFSETQRNKGNFPGRFSGRQFSNSRSEMNVSTLELGDSALYLCASSWAGGADEKLFFGSGTQLSVL.

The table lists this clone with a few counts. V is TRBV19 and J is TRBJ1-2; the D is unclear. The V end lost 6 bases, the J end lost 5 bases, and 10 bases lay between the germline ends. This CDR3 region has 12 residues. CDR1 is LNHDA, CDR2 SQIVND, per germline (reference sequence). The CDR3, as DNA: TGTGCCAGTAGGTGGAGCGAATATGGCTACACCTTC. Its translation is CASRWSEYGYTF.

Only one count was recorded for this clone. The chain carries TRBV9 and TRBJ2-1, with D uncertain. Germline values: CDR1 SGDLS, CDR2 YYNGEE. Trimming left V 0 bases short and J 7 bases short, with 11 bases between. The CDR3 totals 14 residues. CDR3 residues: CASSVAGGLNEQFF. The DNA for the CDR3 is TGTGCCAGCAGCGTAGCCGGCGGTCTTAATGAGCAGTTCTTC.

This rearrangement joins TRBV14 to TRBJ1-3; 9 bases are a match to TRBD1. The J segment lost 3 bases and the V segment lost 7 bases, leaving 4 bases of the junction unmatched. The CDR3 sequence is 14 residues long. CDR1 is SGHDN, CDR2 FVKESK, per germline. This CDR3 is CASKGTGIGNTIYF. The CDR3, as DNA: TGTGCCAGCAAAGGGACAGGGATTGGAAACACCATATATTTT.

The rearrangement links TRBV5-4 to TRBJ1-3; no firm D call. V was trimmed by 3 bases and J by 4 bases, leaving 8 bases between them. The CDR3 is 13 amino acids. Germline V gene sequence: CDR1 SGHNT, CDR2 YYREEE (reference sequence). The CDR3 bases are TGTGCCAGCAGCTCACTTCAAGGAAACACCATATATTTT. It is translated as CASSSLQGNTIYF.

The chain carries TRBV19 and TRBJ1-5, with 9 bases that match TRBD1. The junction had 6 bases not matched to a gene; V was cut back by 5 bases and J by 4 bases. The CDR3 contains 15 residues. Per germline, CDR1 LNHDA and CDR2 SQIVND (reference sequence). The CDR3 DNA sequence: TGTGCCAGTAGTCCCGGACAGGGGAGGAATCAGCCCCAGCATTTT. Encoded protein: CASSPGQGRNQPQHF.

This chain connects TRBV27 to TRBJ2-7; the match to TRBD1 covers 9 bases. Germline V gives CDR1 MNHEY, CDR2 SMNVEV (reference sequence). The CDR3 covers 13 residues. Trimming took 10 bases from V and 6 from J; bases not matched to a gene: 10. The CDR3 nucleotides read TGTGCCACCGCCAAACAGGGGGCTCGCGAGCAGTACTTC. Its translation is CATAKQGAREQYF.

The DNA for the CDR3 is TGTGCCAGCAGCGCCAGACTAGCGGGAGGTTCGTACAATGAGCAGTTCTTC. Amino acids: CASSARLAGGSYNEQFF. The chain recombines TRBV7-9 with TRBJ2-1; 13 nucleotides match TRBD2. The V and J ends lost 5 bases and 4 bases, in that order; junction bases with no gene match: 8. The CDR3 spans 17 residues. Germline assignment: CDR1 SEHNR and CDR2 FQNEAQ (reference sequence). The complete variable domain, with remaining parts taken from reference TRBV7-9 and TRBJ2-1, reads DTGVSQNPRHKITKRGQNVTFRCDPISEHNRLYWYRQTLGQGPEFLTYFQNEAQLEKSRLLSDRFSAERPKGSFSTLEIQRTEQGDSAMYLCASSARLAGGSYNEQFFGPGTRLTVL.

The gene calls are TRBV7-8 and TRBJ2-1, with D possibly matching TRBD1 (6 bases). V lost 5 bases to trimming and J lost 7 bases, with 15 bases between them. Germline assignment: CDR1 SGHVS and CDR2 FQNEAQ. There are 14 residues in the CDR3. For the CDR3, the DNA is TGTGCCAGCAGCCACAGGGCCTCAGAAAATGAGCAGTTCTTC. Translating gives CASSHRASENEQFF.

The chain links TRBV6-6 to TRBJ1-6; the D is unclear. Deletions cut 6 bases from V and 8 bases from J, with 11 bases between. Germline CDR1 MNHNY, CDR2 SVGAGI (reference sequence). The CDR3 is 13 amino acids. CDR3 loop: CASSVRPDSPLHF. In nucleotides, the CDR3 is TGTGCCAGCAGCGTTCGTCCAGATTCACCCCTCCACTTT.

The CDR3 DNA follows: TGTGCCAGTAGTGGGCACGTTTCCATGAACACTGAAGCTTTCTTT. It yields the protein CASSGHVSMNTEAFF. The chain couples TRBV19 to TRBJ1-1, with D unclear. Germline assignment: CDR1 LNHDA and CDR2 SQIVND (reference sequence). The CDR3 loop spans 15 amino acids. Trimming cost V 5 bases and J 0 bases, with 13 bases left between them.

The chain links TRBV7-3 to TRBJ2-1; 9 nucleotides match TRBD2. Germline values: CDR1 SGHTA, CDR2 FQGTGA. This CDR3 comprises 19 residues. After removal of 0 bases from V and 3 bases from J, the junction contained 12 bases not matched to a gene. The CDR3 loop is CASSLTAGGPSGNYNEQFF. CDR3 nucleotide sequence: TGTGCCAGCAGCTTAACGGCGGGAGGGCCCTCGGGGAACTACAATGAGCAGTTCTTC. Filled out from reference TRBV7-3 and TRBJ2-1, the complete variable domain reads GAGVSQTPSNKVTEKGKYVELRCDPISGHTALYWYRQSLGQGPEFLIYFQGTGAADDSGLPNDRFFAVRPEGSVSTLKIQRTERGDSAVYLCASSLTAGGPSGNYNEQFFGPGTRLTVL.

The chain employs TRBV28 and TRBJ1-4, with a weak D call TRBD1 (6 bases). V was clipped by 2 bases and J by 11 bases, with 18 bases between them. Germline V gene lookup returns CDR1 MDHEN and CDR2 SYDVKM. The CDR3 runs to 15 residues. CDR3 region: CASSLASGVEDKLFF. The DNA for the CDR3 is TGTGCCAGCAGTTTAGCCTCAGGGGTCGAAGATAAACTGTTTTTT.

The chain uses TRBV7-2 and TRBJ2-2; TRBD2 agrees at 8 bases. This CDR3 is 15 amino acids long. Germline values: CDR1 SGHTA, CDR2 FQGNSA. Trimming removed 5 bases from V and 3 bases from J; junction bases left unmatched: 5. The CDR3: CASSPRTSYTGELFF. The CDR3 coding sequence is TGTGCCAGCAGCCCCCGGACTAGCTACACCGGGGAGCTGTTTTTT.

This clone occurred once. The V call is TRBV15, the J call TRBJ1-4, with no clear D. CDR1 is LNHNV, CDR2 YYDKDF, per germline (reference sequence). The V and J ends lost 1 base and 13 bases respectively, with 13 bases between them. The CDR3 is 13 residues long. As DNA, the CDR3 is TGTGCCACCAGCAGAGTGTCGGGTTTAGGACTGTTTTTT. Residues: CATSRVSGLGLFF.

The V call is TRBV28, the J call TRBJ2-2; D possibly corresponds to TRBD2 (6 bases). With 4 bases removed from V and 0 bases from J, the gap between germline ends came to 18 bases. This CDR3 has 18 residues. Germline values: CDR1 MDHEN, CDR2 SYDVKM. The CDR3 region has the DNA TGTGCCAGCAGTTCCGCGGGTGGCGGGGCAACGAACACCGGGGAGCTGTTTTTT. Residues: CASSSAGGGATNTGELFF.

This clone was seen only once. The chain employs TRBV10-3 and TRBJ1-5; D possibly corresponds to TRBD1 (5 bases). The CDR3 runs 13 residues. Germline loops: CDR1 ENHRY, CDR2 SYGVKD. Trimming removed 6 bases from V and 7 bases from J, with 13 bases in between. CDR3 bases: TGTGCCATCAGCGGAGGGGATGGCCAGCCCCAGCATTTT. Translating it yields CAISGGDGQPQHF.

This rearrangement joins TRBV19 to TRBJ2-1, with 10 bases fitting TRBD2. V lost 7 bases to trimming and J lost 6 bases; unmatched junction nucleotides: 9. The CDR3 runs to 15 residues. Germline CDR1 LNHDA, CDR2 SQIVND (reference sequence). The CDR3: CASKNPGLAANEQFF. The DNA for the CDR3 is TGTGCCAGTAAAAACCCTGGACTAGCGGCCAATGAGCAGTTCTTC.

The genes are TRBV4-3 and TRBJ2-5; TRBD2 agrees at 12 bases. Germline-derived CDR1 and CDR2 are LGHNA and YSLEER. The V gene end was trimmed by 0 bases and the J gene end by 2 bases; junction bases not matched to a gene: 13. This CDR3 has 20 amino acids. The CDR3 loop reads CASSQDIASGRAGWQETQYF. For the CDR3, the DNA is TGCGCCAGCAGCCAAGATATTGCTAGCGGGAGGGCCGGTTGGCAAGAGACCCAGTACTTC.

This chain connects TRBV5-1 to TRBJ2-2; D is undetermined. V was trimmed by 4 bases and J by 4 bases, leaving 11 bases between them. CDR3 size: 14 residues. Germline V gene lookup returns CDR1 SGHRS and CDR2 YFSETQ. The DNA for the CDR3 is TGCGCCAGCAGCCAGGCTGTCTCCACCGGGGAGCTGTTTTTT. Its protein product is CASSQAVSTGELFF.

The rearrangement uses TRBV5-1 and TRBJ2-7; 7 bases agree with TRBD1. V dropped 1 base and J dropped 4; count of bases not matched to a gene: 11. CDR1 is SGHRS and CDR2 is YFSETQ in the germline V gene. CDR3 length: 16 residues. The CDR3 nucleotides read TGCGCCAGCAGCTTGCGGAGGACAGGAGTTATTTACGAGCAGTACTTC. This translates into CASSLRRTGVIYEQYF.

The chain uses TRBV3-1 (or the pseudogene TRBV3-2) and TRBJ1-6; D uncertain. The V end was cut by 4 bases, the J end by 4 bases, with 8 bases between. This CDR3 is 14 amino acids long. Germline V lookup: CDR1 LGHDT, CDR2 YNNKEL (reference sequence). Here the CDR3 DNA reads TGTGCCAGCAGCCCCAGTCATTATAATTCACCCCTCCACTTT. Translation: CASSPSHYNSPLHF.